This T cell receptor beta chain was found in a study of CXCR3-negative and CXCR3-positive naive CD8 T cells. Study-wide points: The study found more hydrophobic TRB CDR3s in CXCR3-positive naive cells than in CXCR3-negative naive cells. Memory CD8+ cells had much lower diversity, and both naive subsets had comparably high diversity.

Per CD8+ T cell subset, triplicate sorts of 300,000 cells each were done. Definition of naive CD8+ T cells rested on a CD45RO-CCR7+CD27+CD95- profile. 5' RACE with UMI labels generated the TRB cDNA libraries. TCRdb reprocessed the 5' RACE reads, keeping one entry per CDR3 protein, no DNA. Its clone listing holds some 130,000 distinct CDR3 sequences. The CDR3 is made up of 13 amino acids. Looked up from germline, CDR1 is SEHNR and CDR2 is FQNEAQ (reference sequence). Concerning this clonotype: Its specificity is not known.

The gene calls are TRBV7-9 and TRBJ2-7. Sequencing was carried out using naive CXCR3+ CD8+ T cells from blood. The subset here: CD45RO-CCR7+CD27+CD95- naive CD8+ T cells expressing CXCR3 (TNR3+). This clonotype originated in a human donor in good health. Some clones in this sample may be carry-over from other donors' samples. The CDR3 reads CASSPRQTNEQYF.